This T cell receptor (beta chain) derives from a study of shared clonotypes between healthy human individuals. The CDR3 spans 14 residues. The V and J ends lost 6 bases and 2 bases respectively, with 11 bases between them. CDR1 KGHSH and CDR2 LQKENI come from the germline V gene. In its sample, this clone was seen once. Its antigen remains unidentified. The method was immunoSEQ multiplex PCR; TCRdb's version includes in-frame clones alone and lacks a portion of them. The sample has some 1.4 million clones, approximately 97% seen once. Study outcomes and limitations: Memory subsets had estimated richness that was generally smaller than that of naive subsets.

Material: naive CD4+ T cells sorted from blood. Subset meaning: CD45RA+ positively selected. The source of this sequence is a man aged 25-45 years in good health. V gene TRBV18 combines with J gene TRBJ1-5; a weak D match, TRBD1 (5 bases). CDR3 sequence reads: CASSRQTRNQPQHF. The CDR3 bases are TGTGCCAGCTCGAGACAGACCCGCAATCAGCCCCAGCATTTT.